This T cell receptor beta chain came from a study of circulating CD8 cells and anti-PD-1 response in melanoma. For the study at large: Complete or partial response defined responders; stable or progressive disease, non-responders.

In its sample, this clonotype is medium-sized. Its target is not known. The QIAseq Immune Repertoire TCR panel built the libraries from 15 ng of total RNA. Each CDR3 protein is one row after TCRdb ran MiXCR on the reads. The table shows fewer than 2,000 distinct CDR3 sequences, with under 8% occurring only once. Live CD3+CD8+TCRalphabeta+ cells were sorted into four subsets by PD-1 and/or TIGIT. General study results and limits: Clonotype sharing was highest between DPOS and TIGIT subsets. Patients included both untreated and previously treated individuals.

This clonotype was obtained from a human donor with melanoma. Sample: CD8+ T cells from PBMCs, taken at baseline or after one month of anti-PD-1 therapy (not recorded which).

Here the CDR3 reads CASSQGPSSNQPQHF. CDR3 sequence (DNA): TGCGCCAGCAGCCAAGGTCCCTCCAGCAATCAGCCCCAGCATTTT. This sequence joins TRBV4-1 and TRBJ1-5, with unresolved D. This CDR3 contains 15 residues. Germline assignment: CDR1 MGHRA and CDR2 YSYEKL. The V gene lost 1 base and the J gene lost 1 base, with 8 bases spanning the gap.